The rows below give T cell receptor beta chains drawn from one sample of a study of OX40 agonist ivuxolimab in advanced cancers. Libraries were prepared by immunoSEQ multiplex PCR; TCRdb keeps only in-frame clonotypes and omits some of them. The table lists roughly 28,000 clones, around 80% of them singletons, with over 12% in the top ten. This material consisted of CD4+ or CD8+ T cells sorted from blood, taken in a trial of the OX40 agonist ivuxolimab. The receptors were gathered from an adult with an advanced solid tumor such as melanoma, head and neck, liver or kidney cancer. Both conserved end residues are part of each CDR3. Each record gives: clone size, D gene, V gene, J gene, CDR3 protein, CDR3 DNA. A D gene is named only where the DNA matches it firmly. Expanded clones get a size class; other rows say once, few or many, or leave the size out.

NA,NA,TRBV29-1,TRBJ2-1,CSVARGNEQFF,TGCAGCGTTGCCAGAGGCAATGAGCAGTTCTTC
NA,NA,TRBV5-1,TRBJ1-1,CASSLERSDTEAFF,TGCGCCAGCAGCTTGGAGAGGTCGGACACTGAAGCTTTCTTT
NA,TRBD1,TRBV19,TRBJ1-1,CASTLMTGGVTEAFF,TGTGCCAGTACCCTAATGACAGGGGGCGTTACTGAAGCTTTCTTT
NA,NA,TRBV5-6,TRBJ1-2,CASSLSSANYGYTF,TGTGCCAGCAGCTTGTCGTCTGCTAACTATGGCTACACCTTC
NA,NA,TRBV30,TRBJ1-1,CAYSEMNTEAFF,TGTGCCTACAGCGAAATGAACACTGAAGCTTTCTTT
NA,NA,TRBV5-4,TRBJ2-5,CASSPPGSGGAQETQYF,TGTGCCAGCAGCCCGCCGGGAAGTGGAGGGGCGCAAGAGACCCAGTACTTC
NA,TRBD1,TRBV6-5,TRBJ1-1,CASSYTGERTEAFF,TGTGCCAGCAGTTACACAGGGGAGAGGACTGAAGCTTTCTTT
NA,NA,TRBV7-9,TRBJ1-3,CASSPSGGNTIYF,TGTGCCAGCAGCCCGTCGGGAGGAAACACCATATATTTT
NA,NA,TRBV13,TRBJ1-6,CASSLGDRNNSPLHF,TGTGCCAGCAGCTTAGGAGATAGAAATAATTCACCCCTCCACTTT
large,NA,TRBV30,TRBJ2-3,CAWNSIGITDTQYF,TGTGCCTGGAATTCGATCGGGATCACAGATACGCAGTATTTT
NA,TRBD1,TRBV5-6,TRBJ1-2,CASSTGQDPHGYTF,TGTGCCAGCAGCACAGGACAGGACCCTCATGGCTACACCTTC
NA,TRBD1,TRBV11-2,TRBJ1-2,CASSPRQGAVGYTF,TGTGCCAGCAGCCCCCGACAGGGAGCGGTAGGCTACACCTTC
NA,NA,TRBV9,TRBJ1-2,CASSPPREYTYGYTF,TGTGCCAGCAGCCCGCCGCGGGAATATACTTATGGCTACACCTTC
NA,TRBD1,TRBV18,TRBJ1-1,CASSPWQGGSNTEAFF,TGTGCCAGCTCACCTTGGCAGGGGGGTTCGAACACTGAAGCTTTCTTT
NA,NA,TRBV27,TRBJ1-2,CASSLGGRGYTF,TGTGCCAGCAGTTTAGGAGGGAGAGGCTACACCTTC
NA,NA,TRBV11-2,TRBJ2-7,CASSLTPREDFEQYF,TGTGCCAGCAGCCTTACACCACGGGAAGACTTCGAGCAGTACTTC
NA,NA,TRBV4-1,TRBJ2-3,CASSPRGYVSTDTQYF,TGCGCCAGCAGCCCGAGAGGGTATGTTAGCACAGATACGCAGTATTTT
NA,NA,TRBV4-1,TRBJ2-1,CASSQGWLNEQFF,TGCGCCAGCAGCCAAGGATGGCTTAATGAGCAGTTCTTC
NA,NA,TRBV19,TRBJ2-1,CASSPLGTYNEQLF,TGTGCCAGCAGTCCTCTGGGGACCTACAATGAGCAGCTCTTC
NA,TRBD1,TRBV28,TRBJ1-2,CASSLSLAGGWGGYTF,TGTGCCAGCAGTTTATCTTTGGCAGGGGGCTGGGGTGGCTACACCTTC